The 22 T cell receptor beta chains presented below share a single source sample, sequenced in a study of beta chain features in type 1 diabetes. The whole isolated RNA underwent reverse transcription, so sequencing captured expressed TCRB transcripts. This table comes from immunoSEQ multiplex PCR, and its TCRdb copy is limited to in-frame clones, with some not included. The sample contains about 330,000 clones, more than 9.5% of which appear only once. The sequencing sample was made of naive CD4+ T cells from blood. The source of these receptors is a woman aged 30 to 39 in good health.

This clone has just a few counts. The V gene is TRBV28, the J gene TRBJ1-2; TRBD1 is a possible D gene (6 bases). The V gene's germline CDR1 is MDHEN and CDR2 SYDVKM. The CDR3 is made up of 14 amino acids. V lost 4 bases to trimming and J lost 4 bases, with 13 bases between them. CDR3 bases: TGTGCCAGCAGTTACCCACAGGGCCCCTATGGCTACACCTTC. Residues: CASSYPQGPYGYTF.

The chain recombines TRBV28 with TRBJ1-1; 7 positions agree with TRBD1. The CDR3 covers 14 residues. The trim removed 6 bases at V and 3 bases at J, leaving 7 bases unmatched. Looked up from germline, CDR1 is MDHEN and CDR2 is SYDVKM. The CDR3 nucleotides are TGTGCCAGCAGACAGATACAGGGGTACACTGAAGCTTTCTTT. This translates into CASRQIQGYTEAFF.

V gene TRBV2 combines with J gene TRBJ2-3; tentative D call: TRBD2 (5 bases). Trimming removed 4 bases at V and 6 bases at J, with 8 bases between. Germline V gene sequence: CDR1 SNHLY, CDR2 FYNNEI. The CDR3 sequence is 12 residues long. The CDR3 sequence is CASSARRDTQYF. The CDR3 DNA reads TGTGCCAGCAGTGCGCGGAGGGATACGCAGTATTTT.

This chain links TRBV5-6 with TRBJ2-5, with 8 bases identical to TRBD1. V lost 0 bases to trimming and J lost 2 bases; unmatched junction nucleotides: 9. This CDR3 is built from 17 residues. CDR1 and CDR2 from the germline V gene are SGHDT and YYEEEE. This CDR3 is CASSLAGQGASQETQYF. Here the CDR3 DNA reads TGTGCCAGCAGCTTGGCGGGGCAGGGGGCATCACAAGAGACCCAGTACTTC.

The sample holds a few counts of this clone. This chain joins TRBV7-9 and TRBJ2-3; TRBD1 is a possible D gene (6 bases). This CDR3 spans 17 amino acids. V was shortened by 5 bases and J by 2 bases, with 20 bases between the two germline ends. Germline V gene data show CDR1 as SEHNR and CDR2 as FQNEAQ (reference sequence). This chain's CDR3 is CASSARRQAFYTDTQYF. CDR3 nucleotides: TGTGCCAGCAGCGCAAGAAGACAGGCGTTTTACACAGATACGCAGTATTTT. Full variable domain (outside the CDR3, taken from reference TRBV7-9 and TRBJ2-3): DTGVSQNPRHKITKRGQNVTFRCDPISEHNRLYWYRQTLGQGPEFLTYFQNEAQLEKSRLLSDRFSAERPKGSFSTLEIQRTEQGDSAMYLCASSARRQAFYTDTQYFGPGTRLTVL.

The V gene is TRBV7-2, the J gene TRBJ2-1; tentatively, D is TRBD2 (5 bases). V gave up 1 base and J gave up 6 bases, with 13 bases separating them. The germline gives CDR1 SGHTA, CDR2 FQGNSA. This CDR3 is built from 15 residues. This chain's CDR3 is CASSLEAGQGNEQFF. The CDR3 nucleotides read TGTGCCAGCAGCTTAGAGGCGGGCCAAGGCAATGAGCAGTTCTTC.

Only a few counts were recorded for this clone. V and J are TRBV15 and TRBJ1-5, with 7 bases matching TRBD1. The germline gives CDR1 LNHNV, CDR2 YYDKDF (reference sequence). V was pared by 1 base and J by 1 base, with 7 bases of the junction left unmatched. The CDR3 loop spans 17 amino acids. CDR3 region: CATSRAETGRSNQPQHF. For the CDR3, the DNA is TGTGCCACCAGCAGAGCGGAGACAGGGAGAAGCAATCAGCCCCAGCATTTT.

This chain uses TRBV15 with TRBJ1-2, with TRBD1 matching over 7 bases. Germline values: CDR1 LNHNV, CDR2 YYDKDF (reference sequence). Losses at the gene ends were 1 base for V and 4 bases for J; bases not matched to a gene: 3. This CDR3 has 14 amino acids. The CDR3 nucleotides are TGTGCCACCAGCAGAGCTTGGGACAGCTATGGCTACACCTTC. Translating gives CATSRAWDSYGYTF.

In this sample, this clone turned up a few times. The gene calls are TRBV19 and TRBJ2-1; 7 nucleotides align to TRBD2. This CDR3 has 15 amino acids. V was clipped by 4 bases and J by 9 bases; unmatched bases: 12. Germline CDR1 is LNHDA and CDR2 is SQIVND (reference sequence). The CDR3 coding sequence is TGTGCCAGTAGTAAGGAGGTGGCCAGGGAGGGTGAGCAGTTCTTC. This encodes CASSKEVAREGEQFF.

This clone came up a few times. The V gene is TRBV7-9, the J gene TRBJ2-3; TRBD2 matches at 11 bases. Looked up from germline, CDR1 is SEHNR and CDR2 is FQNEAQ (reference sequence). V lost 7 bases and J lost 1; bases outside the gene matches: 16. This CDR3 is 19 amino acids long. CDR3 nucleotides: TGTGCCAGCATCCCCCCGGGACTAGCGGCGACCCGACGCACAGATACGCAGTATTTT. This sequence encodes CASIPPGLAATRRTDTQYF.

The V and J genes are TRBV5-6 and TRBJ2-3, with 14 nucleotides matching TRBD2. J was trimmed by 6 bases and V by 4 bases; bases with no gene match: 7. This CDR3 has 16 residues. Germline V gives CDR1 SGHDT, CDR2 YYEEEE. CDR3 sequence reads: CASSTRTSGRRDTQYF. CDR3 in DNA: TGTGCCAGCAGCACACGGACTAGCGGGAGGAGGGATACGCAGTATTTT.

This clone was seen a few times. The rearrangement links TRBV7-9 to TRBJ2-3, with 10 nucleotides matching TRBD2. Germline loops: CDR1 SEHNR, CDR2 FQNEAQ (reference sequence). This CDR3 is built from 15 residues. After removal of 5 bases from V and 2 bases from J, the junction contained 4 bases not matched to a gene. Here the CDR3 DNA reads TGTGCCAGCAGCAAACTAGCGGGATTCACAGATACGCAGTATTTT. It yields the protein CASSKLAGFTDTQYF.

This clone was found a few times. This chain links TRBV6-1 with TRBJ2-1; 8 bases line up with TRBD2. This CDR3 is 13 amino acids long. The V segment lost 7 bases and the J segment 5 bases; nucleotides outside the gene matches: 4. The germline V gene encodes CDR1 MNHNS and CDR2 SASEGT. CDR3 sequence (DNA): TGTGCCAGCAAATTACTAGCGGACAATGAGCAGTTCTTC. This translates into CASKLLADNEQFF.

This clone was recorded a few times. The chain carries TRBV28 and TRBJ2-2; D not certain. With 2 bases removed from V and 4 bases from J, the gap between germline ends came to 5 bases. Germline CDR1 MDHEN, CDR2 SYDVKM. This CDR3 is 13 amino acids long. This CDR3 reads CASSLPITGELFF. CDR3 DNA sequence: TGTGCCAGCAGTTTACCTATCACCGGGGAGCTGTTTTTT.

The table lists this clone with a few counts. The chain joins TRBV6-1 to TRBJ2-1; 10 bases align to TRBD1. The germline gives CDR1 MNHNS, CDR2 SASEGT. V gave up 4 bases and J gave up 2 bases; unmatched junction bases: 14. This CDR3 is built from 19 residues. The CDR3 DNA sequence: TGTGCCAGCAGTGCCCACGGGACAGGGGTCTTGAGGGCCTACAATGAGCAGTTCTTC. Its protein product is CASSAHGTGVLRAYNEQFF.

In this sample, this clone turned up a few times. This chain joins TRBV7-9 and TRBJ2-5, with D maybe TRBD2 (6 bases). The CDR3 is 13 residues long. V shed 3 bases and J shed 4 bases, with 9 bases lying between them. CDR1 is SEHNR and CDR2 is FQNEAQ in the germline V gene (reference sequence). DNA of the CDR3: TGTGCCAGCAGCTTGGGACTGGCAGAGACCCAGTACTTC. It encodes CASSLGLAETQYF.

This chain joins TRBV30 and TRBJ1-5; no clear D. Looked up from germline, CDR1 is GTSNPN and CDR2 is SVGIG (reference sequence). Trimming left V 0 bases short and J 4 bases short, with 7 bases between. CDR3 size: 13 residues. This CDR3 is CAWSVRRNQPQHF. CDR3 nucleotides: TGTGCCTGGAGTGTCCGGAGGAATCAGCCCCAGCATTTT.

This clone was detected a few times. The CDR3 coding sequence is TGTGCCAGCAGTTTATCTCGGACTAGCGGGAGGACCCCCCATGAGCAGTTCTTC. Translated, it gives CASSLSRTSGRTPHEQFF. V gene TRBV27 combines with J gene TRBJ2-1; 14 nucleotides align to TRBD2. J was trimmed by 8 bases and V by 0 bases; bases with no gene match: 9. The V gene's germline CDR1 is MNHEY and CDR2 SMNVEV (reference sequence). The CDR3 is 18 residues long.

This clone has more than one count but fewer than ten. The J gene is TRBJ2-7, the V gene TRBV4-2; TRBD2 might be the D (6 bases). CDR1 and CDR2 from the germline V gene are LGHNA and YNFKEQ. V was clipped by 3 bases and J by 4 bases, with 16 bases between them. The CDR3 contains 15 residues. CDR3 region: CASSHSRDWAYEQYF. CDR3 bases: TGTGCCAGCAGCCATTCCAGGGACTGGGCTTACGAGCAGTACTTC.

The V and J genes are TRBV15 and TRBJ2-1; D ambiguous. The CDR3 is 15 residues long. With 0 bases removed from V and 4 bases from J, the gap between germline ends came to 10 bases. Germline V CDR1 and CDR2: LNHNV, YYDKDF (reference sequence). The CDR3 bases are TGTGCCACCAGCAGAGATCGTCACAGATACAATGAGCAGTTCTTC. This translates into CATSRDRHRYNEQFF.

This clone was observed a few times. The chain recombines TRBV6-6 with TRBJ1-2; no reliable D call. Germline V lookup: CDR1 MNHNY, CDR2 SVGAGI (reference sequence). With 7 bases removed from V and 4 bases from J, the gap between germline ends came to 10 bases. The CDR3 consists of 12 residues. CDR3 sequence reads: CASNEAPYGYTF. The CDR3 DNA reads as TGTGCCAGCAACGAGGCTCCCTATGGCTACACCTTC.

This clone was observed a handful of times. One end of the junction is discordant with germline, which a read error may explain. V is TRBV19 and J is TRBJ1-5; TRBD1 aligns across 7 bases. The germline V gene encodes CDR1 LNHDA and CDR2 SQIVND (reference sequence). This CDR3 comprises 12 residues. The CDR3 reads CASSTGVQPQHF. The CDR3 nucleotides are TGTGCCAGCAGTACAGGGGTTCAGCCCCAGCATTTT.